The 23 T cell receptor beta chains below come from one sample, sequenced in a study of blood T cell repertoires in COVID-19 (dated by TCRdb to about 2020). The protocol used for the library was the immunoSEQ multiplex PCR assay. TCRdb provides this immuneACCESS table in a form limited to in-frame rearrangements. Some clones are lacking; in checked studies, under half of them reflect an unresolved V gene, and why the rest are absent is not known. The sample table records over 65,000 clones; around four fifths of these occur just once. In total, the top ten clones hold 15% to 20% of the sample. The sequenced sample consisted of peripheral blood. These receptors originate from a man of 80 years or more with active or convalescent COVID-19.

V is TRBV6-5 and J is TRBJ2-7, with D possibly matching TRBD2 (6 bases). This CDR3 spans 15 amino acids. V lost 6 bases, J lost 3 bases, and 18 bases lay in between. The germline gives CDR1 MNHEY, CDR2 SVGAGI. The CDR3 coding sequence is TGTGCCAGCAGCGGGCGGGATAAGGGGTACTACGAGCAGTACGTC. Its protein product is CASSGRDKGYYEQYV.

The chain joins TRBV3-1 (or the pseudogene TRBV3-2) to TRBJ2-3, with 8 bases that match TRBD1. Trimming at V came to 4 bases and at J to 6 bases, leaving 12 bases not matched to a gene. The CDR3 extends over 16 amino acids. Germline values: CDR1 LGHDT, CDR2 YNNKEL (reference sequence). The CDR3 loop reads CASSPSLGTGWDTQYF. As DNA, the CDR3 is TGTGCCAGCAGCCCAAGCCTCGGGACAGGTTGGGATACGCAGTATTTT.

This clone was detected a few times. The V gene is TRBV3-1 (or the pseudogene TRBV3-2), the J gene TRBJ1-6; 10 bases are a match to TRBD1. This CDR3 region has 16 residues. The V gene's germline CDR1 is LGHDT and CDR2 YNNKEL (reference sequence). J was trimmed by 9 bases and V by 0 bases; bases with no gene match: 5. The CDR3 DNA is TGTGCCAGCAGCCAAGATTTGGGACAGGGGCTTTCACCCCTCCACTTT. Protein sequence: CASSQDLGQGLSPLHF.

The V call is TRBV30, the J call TRBJ2-7, with a tentative D call TRBD2 (7 bases). This CDR3 comprises 13 residues. CDR1 and CDR2 from the germline V gene are GTSNPN and SVGIG (reference sequence). V lost 0 bases and J 7 bases, leaving 13 bases between the germline ends. CDR3 loop: CAWSVQGGVEQYV. The CDR3 DNA follows: TGTGCCTGGAGTGTACAGGGAGGGGTGGAGCAGTACGTC.

The chain links TRBV18 to TRBJ2-1; 7 bases map to TRBD2. J lost 1 base, V lost 2 bases, and 5 bases had no gene match. The CDR3 covers 16 residues. CDR1 is KGHSH, CDR2 LQKENI, per germline. The CDR3 DNA reads TGTGCCAGCTCACCAGAAGCGGGGCCGTCCTACAATGAGCAGTTCTTC. Translating gives CASSPEAGPSYNEQFF.

This chain connects TRBV27 to TRBJ1-5, with D maybe TRBD1 (6 bases). The CDR3 is made up of 15 amino acids. Germline CDR1 and CDR2: MNHEY and SMNVEV (reference sequence). Deletions cut 6 bases from V and 0 bases from J, with 12 bases between. The CDR3 loop reads CASRPGQYSNQPQHF. The CDR3 coding sequence is TGTGCCAGCAGACCCGGACAGTATAGCAATCAGCCCCAGCATTTT.

The genes are TRBV30 and TRBJ2-3, with 11 nucleotides matching TRBD2. Unmatched junction bases numbered 7, after V lost 3 bases and J lost 2 bases. CDR1 is GTSNPN and CDR2 is SVGIG in the germline V gene (reference sequence). The CDR3 consists of 16 residues. The CDR3 DNA sequence: TGTGCCTGGAGCGATGGACTAGCGGGTTTCACAGATACGCAGTATTTT. Its translation is CAWSDGLAGFTDTQYF.

This clone was detected a few times. The genes are TRBV6-5 and TRBJ1-5; unclear D gene. The germline CDR1 and CDR2 sequences are MNHEY and SVGAGI. The CDR3 is 13 amino acids. The germline V and J ends were trimmed by 6 bases and 5 bases, with 11 bases remaining between them. The CDR3 coding sequence is TGTGCCAGCAGCCCCCTCGGGTATCAGCCCCAGCATTTT. This sequence encodes CASSPLGYQPQHF.

This clone was observed a few times. The DNA for the CDR3 is TGTGCCAGCAGTTTATTCGGACAGGGGTACAATGAGCAGTTCTTC. It is translated as CASSLFGQGYNEQFF. This chain uses TRBV27 with TRBJ2-1; TRBD1 aligns across 9 bases. J lost 4 bases, V lost 1 base, and 2 bases had no gene match. The CDR3 length is 15 residues. Germline CDR1 is MNHEY and CDR2 is SMNVEV (reference sequence).

The chain employs TRBV3-1 (or the pseudogene TRBV3-2) and TRBJ2-3; 7 positions agree with TRBD1. V gave up 4 bases and J gave up 6 bases; unmatched junction bases: 13. The germline gives CDR1 LGHDT, CDR2 YNNKEL (reference sequence). This CDR3 is 16 amino acids long. The CDR3 nucleotides are TGTGCCAGCAGCCCCGGACAGGCCCTTAGTTTGGATACGCAGTATTTT. Translating gives CASSPGQALSLDTQYF.

The rearrangement uses TRBV5-1 and TRBJ2-3; 12 bases agree with TRBD2. After removal of 0 bases from V and 2 bases from J, the junction contained 4 bases not matched to a gene. The CDR3 contains 17 residues. Germline V gives CDR1 SGHRS, CDR2 YFSETQ. The CDR3 nucleotides read TGCGCCAGCAGCTTGGGTCGGACTAGCGGGACCACAGATACGCAGTATTTT. It encodes CASSLGRTSGTTDTQYF.

The chain is built from TRBV5-5 and TRBJ1-2, with D unclear. The germline V gene encodes CDR1 SGHKS and CDR2 YYEKEE (reference sequence). The V end was cut by 0 bases, the J end by 6 bases, with 6 bases between. This CDR3 is built from 12 residues. The CDR3 spells CASSLGSNGYTF. The DNA of the CDR3 is TGTGCCAGCAGCTTGGGTAGCAATGGCTACACCTTC.

The V and J genes are TRBV14 and TRBJ1-6; D ambiguous. CDR1 is SGHDN, CDR2 FVKESK, per germline. V was cut by 3 bases and J by 1 base, with 16 bases left in between. The CDR3 contains 18 residues. The CDR3, as DNA: TGTGCCAGCAGCCACAGATTTGGGGTAGCGTCCTATAATTCACCCCTCCACTTT. This gives the protein CASSHRFGVASYNSPLHF.

The chain employs TRBV2 and TRBJ2-5; TRBD1 matches 8 bases. Germline lookup yields CDR1 SNHLY and CDR2 FYNNEI. The CDR3 consists of 17 residues. The V segment lost 6 bases and the J segment 13 bases; nucleotides outside the gene matches: 25. The CDR3, as DNA: TGTGCCAGCAGGAGGGTGGGGCAGACAGGGGCTAAGGCCCAAGTGTACTTC. This codes for CASRRVGQTGAKAQVYF.

The rearrangement joins TRBV27 to TRBJ1-6; TRBD1 matches 9 bases. The CDR3 contains 14 residues. V trimming: 5 bases; J trimming: 11 bases; junction bases outside the gene matches: 7. Germline loops: CDR1 MNHEY, CDR2 SMNVEV (reference sequence). CDR3 protein: CASSGTGRGTPLHF. The CDR3 DNA sequence: TGTGCCAGCAGTGGGACAGGGAGGGGGACACCCCTCCACTTT.

This rearrangement joins TRBV5-1 to TRBJ2-1; 7 nucleotides agree with TRBD2. In germline, CDR1 is SGHRS, CDR2 YFSETQ. This CDR3 is 16 amino acids long. V was clipped by 0 bases and J by 8 bases; unmatched bases: 11. The CDR3 protein is CASSLAGGRLSDEQFF. The CDR3, as DNA: TGCGCCAGCAGCTTGGCCGGGGGGAGACTAAGCGATGAGCAGTTCTTC. Supplemented by reference TRBV5-1 and TRBJ2-1, the full variable domain reads KAGVTQTPRYLIKTRGQQVTLSCSPISGHRSVSWYQQTPGQGLQFLFEYFSETQRNKGNFPGRFSGRQFSNSRSEMNVSTLELGDSALYLCASSLAGGRLSDEQFFGPGTRLTVL.

The chain uses TRBV11-2 and TRBJ2-1, with 10 bases identical to TRBD1. The V gene end was trimmed by 2 bases and the J gene end by 6 bases; junction bases not matched to a gene: 1. Germline CDR1 reads SGHAT; CDR2 reads FQNNGV. The CDR3 is 14 residues long. The CDR3 DNA reads as TGTGCCAGCAGCTTAAGGACAGGGGGCAATGAGCAGTTCTTC. Encoded protein: CASSLRTGGNEQFF.

V is TRBV3-1 (or the pseudogene TRBV3-2) and J is TRBJ2-5, with 9 bases that match TRBD2. V shed 4 bases, J shed 5 bases, and the junction held 8 bases outside the gene matches. The length of the CDR3 is 15 residues. Looked up from germline, CDR1 is LGHDT and CDR2 is YNNKEL (reference sequence). The CDR3 region is CASSRGSGGGETQYF. DNA of the CDR3: TGTGCCAGCAGCCGAGGTAGCGGGGGTGGGGAGACCCAGTACTTC.

The chain couples TRBV5-4 to TRBJ2-3; 9 bases line up with TRBD2. The V gene end was trimmed by 4 bases and the J gene end by 1 base; junction bases not matched to a gene: 7. CDR3 length equals 16 residues. CDR1 and CDR2 from the germline V gene are SGHNT and YYREEE (reference sequence). Here the CDR3 DNA reads TGTGCCAGCAGCCTCCTGGCGGGGGGGGGCACAGATACGCAGTATTTT. It is translated as CASSLLAGGGTDTQYF.

This clone was recorded a few times. The rearrangement uses TRBV11-2 and TRBJ1-2, with 7 bases lining up with TRBD1. The V and J ends lost 5 bases and 8 bases, in that order; junction bases with no gene match: 11. Per the germline V gene, CDR1 is SGHAT and CDR2 is FQNNGV. The CDR3 totals 14 residues. The CDR3 sequence is CASSPDFDRDGYTF. DNA for the CDR3: TGTGCCAGCAGCCCAGACTTCGACAGGGACGGCTACACCTTC.

The rearrangement links TRBV11-2 to TRBJ2-7; D possibly corresponds to TRBD2 (5 bases). V lost 2 bases and J 5 bases, leaving 10 bases between the germline ends. CDR3 length: 13 residues. The V gene's germline CDR1 is SGHAT and CDR2 FQNNGV. This CDR3 is CASSLFSSDEQYV. The CDR3 region has the DNA TGTGCCAGCAGCTTATTCAGTAGCGACGAGCAGTACGTC.

The chain links TRBV12-3 or TRBV12-4 to TRBJ2-2; no reliable D call. V was clipped by 6 bases and J by 4 bases, with 9 bases between them. The CDR3 totals 13 residues. The CDR3 DNA reads TGTGCCAGCAGAAAGCACAGCACCGGGGAGCTGTTTTTT. Amino acid sequence: CASRKHSTGELFF.

The chain carries TRBV28 and TRBJ1-5, with TRBD1 matching 11 bases. Per germline, CDR1 MDHEN and CDR2 SYDVKM. J was trimmed by 6 bases and V by 2 bases; bases with no gene match: 6. CDR3 length equals 16 residues. CDR3: CASSLPMGTGGQPQHF. The CDR3 DNA reads TGTGCCAGCAGTTTACCCATGGGGACAGGGGGTCAGCCCCAGCATTTT. Full variable domain (rest looked up from reference TRBV28 and TRBJ1-5): DVKVTQSSRYLVKRTGEKVFLECVQDMDHENMFWYRQDPGLGLRLIYFSYDVKMKEKGDIPEGYSVSREKKERFSLILESASTNQTSMYLCASSLPMGTGGQPQHFGDGTRLSIL.